This T cell receptor (beta chain) was profiled in a study of blood T cells in healthy people across ages. CDR1 is MNHEY, CDR2 SVGAGI, per germline. The CDR3 contains 15 residues. The V end lost 6 bases, the J end lost 3 bases, and 18 bases lay between the germline ends. As to this clonotype: Its antigen is undetermined.

General study results and limits: It was not known whether donors were CMV positive (a possible confounder of expanded clonotype changes). Age brought a roughly linear fall in TCR beta diversity measured per million T cells.

With a J-beta primer mix and a sample-barcoded 5' primer, a second PCR ran about 6 to 11 cycles. Every sample gave at least 3 million paired-end reads containing CDR3. MiXCR was run by TCRdb on the 5' RACE reads, yielding one entry per CDR3 protein. The sample records fewer than 950,000 distinct CDR3 sequences, roughly 34% being singletons. The TCR comes from a man aged 18-30 years in good health. This chain joins TRBV6-5 and TRBJ2-7, with a possible D match to TRBD1 (6 bases). The sequenced sample was blood. Here the CDR3 DNA reads TGTGCCAGCAGCCCCCCGGGGACAAAAGGCTACGAGCAGTACTTC. Protein product: CASSPPGTKGYEQYF.